This TCR beta chain was captured by sequencing in a study of cytomegalovirus exposure and HLA in healthy donors. On the study more broadly: Most genotyped donors, approximately 77% of about 400, had Caucasian-associated genetic ancestry.

This clone has more than one count but fewer than ten. Its target is unknown. It was with 60 Vbeta and 13 Jbeta primers that the PCR ran. Assay used: immunoSEQ multiplex PCR; TCRdb lists only in-frame clones, some missing. This table has about 190,000 clones, over 70% appearing once. Germline values: CDR1 WNHNN, CDR2 SYGVQD (reference sequence). The CDR3 extends over 15 amino acids. The V end lost 2 bases, the J end lost 2 bases, and 11 bases lay between the germline ends. Overall study findings and caveats: In the analysis, some V segments, TRBV6-2 and TRBV6-3 included, were excluded as indistinguishable. It was reported in a later analysis that an Asian-associated ancestry cluster showed fewer N-insertions than the roughly 620-donor mean. An analysis that was carried out later associated 16,000 or so TCR beta sequences with HLA alleles at 0.05 false discovery rate.

The sample was PBMCs. The chain employs TRBV10-1 and TRBJ2-3; D ambiguous. This clonotype was obtained from a man between 25 and 39 years old in good health and CMV-seronegative. The CDR3 DNA reads as TGCGCCAGCAGTGAGGGGCACACACACACAGATACGCAGTATTTT. Protein product: CASSEGHTHTDTQYF.